One and the same sample provided the 18 T cell receptor beta chains below, sequenced in a study of neurological immune-mediated disorders. A single record per CDR3 protein comes from TCRdb applying MiXCR to the 5' RACE reads. Among roughly 25,000 distinct CDR3 sequences listed, approximately 2.7% were seen once. Sequencing was performed on PBMCs. These receptors all stem from a woman aged 50 to 65 with multiple sclerosis.

On this clonotype: A much bigger clone sits one base away, suggesting this may be a read error. In DNA, the CDR3 is TGTGCCATCGGGACAGACCAAGAGACCCAGTACTTC. Encoded protein: CAIGTDQETQYF. The chain couples TRBV10-3 to TRBJ2-5; TRBD1 matches 7 bases. Per germline, CDR1 ENHRY and CDR2 SYGVKD. This CDR3 comprises 12 residues. Trimming took 8 bases from V and 0 from J; bases not matched to a gene: 0.

This clonotype appeared many times. V is TRBV5-5 and J is TRBJ2-1; a weak D match, TRBD2 (5 bases). Germline loops: CDR1 SGHKS, CDR2 YYEKEE (reference sequence). V gave up 1 base and J gave up 0 bases, with 11 bases separating them. CDR3 length: 16 amino acids. The DNA for the CDR3 is TGTGCCAGCAGCTTGCGGCTAGCACACTCCTACAATGAGCAGTTCTTC. Residues: CASSLRLAHSYNEQFF.

This clonotype was seen ten or more times. The V gene is TRBV10-3, the J gene TRBJ2-7, with D perhaps matching TRBD1 or TRBD2 (5 bases each). The V gene's germline CDR1 is ENHRY and CDR2 SYGVKD. The CDR3 length is 12 residues. Between the trimmed V and J ends, which lost 2 bases and 5 bases, there was a span of 7 bases. CDR3 in DNA: TGTGCCATCAGTGAGCGGGGCCACGAGCAGTACTTC. This gives the protein CAISERGHEQYF.

Many counts were recorded for this clonotype. At one end, the junction sequence differs from germline, possibly due to a read error. V is TRBV12-3 or TRBV12-4 and J is TRBJ1-6, with 9 nucleotides matching TRBD1. The CDR3 is 15 amino acids. CDR3 residues: CASRARGTGISPLNF. Here the CDR3 DNA reads TGTGCCAGCAGAGCTCGGGGGACAGGGATTTCACCCCTCAACTTT.

This clonotype was seen repeatedly, ten times or more. The rearrangement joins TRBV20-1 to TRBJ2-1, with 11 bases that match TRBD2. This CDR3 has 16 amino acids. V was pared by 3 bases and J by 9 bases, with 13 bases of the junction left unmatched. The germline V gene encodes CDR1 DFQATT and CDR2 SNEGSKA (reference sequence). The CDR3 loop reads CSARVLAGEPFGEQFF. The CDR3 coding sequence is TGCAGTGCTAGGGTACTAGCGGGGGAGCCCTTCGGTGAGCAGTTCTTC.

This clonotype was observed a handful of times. This chain links TRBV24-1 with TRBJ2-3, with D hard to call. Trimming cost V 5 bases and J 6 bases, with 5 bases left between them. This CDR3 spans 11 amino acids. Germline loops: CDR1 KGHDR, CDR2 SFDVKD. The CDR3 sequence: CATSVTDTQYF. In nucleotides, the CDR3 is TGTGCCACCAGTGTGACGGATACGCAGTATTTT.

This clonotype was detected ten times or more. This chain joins TRBV7-2 and TRBJ2-1, with 9 bases lining up with TRBD2. This CDR3 spans 17 amino acids. The V and J ends lost 7 bases and 8 bases, in that order; junction bases with no gene match: 18. Germline V gene data show CDR1 as SGHTA and CDR2 as FQGNSA. In DNA, the CDR3 is TGTGCCAGCACCTCCTACGCCGGGACTAGCCGTCACCATGAGCAGTTCTTC. Translation gives CASTSYAGTSRHHEQFF.

This clonotype was seen many times. The V and J genes are TRBV29-1 and TRBJ2-7, with D perhaps TRBD1 (5 bases). There are 13 residues in the CDR3. In germline, CDR1 is SQVTM, CDR2 ANQGSEA. Trimming cost V 4 bases and J 0 bases, with 10 bases left between them. DNA of the CDR3: TGCAGCGTTGGGCAGGGCCGCTCCTACGAGCAGTACTTC. Encoded protein: CSVGQGRSYEQYF.

This clonotype has ten or more counts. The chain has TRBV20-1 and TRBJ2-7; tentatively, D is TRBD2 (6 bases). Trimming left V 0 bases short and J 5 bases short, with 14 bases between. Germline CDR1 is DFQATT and CDR2 is SNEGSKA (reference sequence). The CDR3 has 14 amino acids. The CDR3 sequence: CSARDRRESNEQYF. CDR3 bases: TGCAGTGCTAGAGATCGTCGGGAGAGCAACGAGCAGTACTTC.

This clonotype came up many times. This chain connects TRBV5-1 to TRBJ2-3; possibly TRBD2 for D (6 bases). This CDR3 has 13 residues. Trimming took 3 bases from V and 5 from J, leaving 10 bases between them. In germline, CDR1 is SGHRS, CDR2 YFSETQ. The CDR3 reads CASSSGEKDTQYF. In nucleotides, the CDR3 is TGCGCCAGCAGCTCGGGGGAGAAAGATACGCAGTATTTT.

This clonotype has a count of ten or more. The chain couples TRBV11-1 to TRBJ2-1, with TRBD2 identical over 9 bases. The V and J ends lost 5 bases and 4 bases, in that order; junction bases with no gene match: 6. CDR1 is SGHAT and CDR2 is FQDESV in the germline V gene (reference sequence). The CDR3 length is 15 residues. CDR3 nucleotides: TGTGCCAGCAGCCTTAGCGGGAGTGGGTACAATGAGCAGTTCTTC. Amino acid sequence: CASSLSGSGYNEQFF.

The sample holds many counts of this clonotype. This sequence joins TRBV7-8 and TRBJ1-1; the D is unclear. This CDR3 spans 14 amino acids. The V gene's germline CDR1 is SGHVS and CDR2 FQNEAQ. The V end was cut by 1 base, the J end by 10 bases, with 16 bases between. CDR3 sequence reads: CASSLDLGTTVAFF. CDR3 coding DNA: TGTGCCAGCAGCTTAGATCTTGGTACAACCGTAGCTTTCTTT.

V usage is TRBV20-1 and J usage is TRBJ1-2; D possibly corresponds to TRBD1 (5 bases). V lost 5 bases and J lost 4, with 11 bases in between. Germline V lookup: CDR1 DFQATT, CDR2 SNEGSKA (reference sequence). The CDR3 has 12 residues. The CDR3 sequence is CSAAGNGYGYTF. The CDR3 coding sequence is TGCAGTGCTGCAGGGAACGGCTATGGCTACACCTTC.

The chain carries TRBV6-5 and TRBJ1-2; D gene unclear. V was clipped by 5 bases and J by 4 bases, with 14 bases between them. The CDR3 consists of 14 residues. From germline, CDR1 is MNHEY and CDR2 SVGAGI. CDR3 nucleotides: TGTGCCAGCAGTCTGGGCGCGACCCCCTATGGCTACACCTTC. Residues: CASSLGATPYGYTF.

In the case of this clonotype: One base away lies a much larger clone, so this may be a sequencing read error. This chain uses TRBV10-2 with TRBJ2-2; D is unclear. The length of the CDR3 is 15 residues. Per germline, CDR1 WSHSY and CDR2 SAAADI. Trimming cost V 9 bases and J 7 bases, with 21 bases left between them. This CDR3 is CASSALNHPGGELFF. Written as DNA, the CDR3 is TGCGCCAGTTCGGCTCTGAACCATCCCGGCGGGGAGCTGTTTTTT.

By sample fraction, this clonotype is medium-sized. The chain has TRBV7-2 and TRBJ1-2, with 8 bases aligning to TRBD1. V lost 1 base, J lost 7 bases, and 5 bases stayed unmatched. Germline CDR1 and CDR2: SGHTA and FQGNSA. The length of the CDR3 is 14 residues. CDR3 region: CASSLERTGTGYTF. The CDR3 DNA is TGTGCCAGCAGCTTAGAGAGGACAGGGACTGGCTACACCTTC.

This clonotype was recorded many times. As DNA, the CDR3 is TGTGCCAGCAGCTTAGAGAGGGTAGAGACCCAGTACTTC. Amino acids: CASSLERVETQYF. The V call is TRBV7-2, the J call TRBJ2-5; D possibly corresponds to TRBD2 (5 bases). CDR1 SGHTA and CDR2 FQGNSA come from the germline V gene. This CDR3 contains 13 residues. V dropped 1 base and J dropped 4 bases, with 7 bases sitting between them. Full variable domain (rest looked up from reference TRBV7-2 and TRBJ2-5): GAGVSQSPSNKVTEKGKDVELRCDPISGHTALYWYRQSLGQGLEFLIYFQGNSAPDKSGLPSDRFSAERTGGSVSTLTIQRTQQEDSAVYLCASSLERVETQYFGPGTRLLVL.

This clonotype was picked up many times. The chain couples TRBV4-3 to TRBJ1-1; D is uncertain. The germline V and J ends were trimmed by 0 bases and 4 bases, with 6 bases remaining between them. The CDR3 totals 13 residues. Germline CDR1 reads LGHNA; CDR2 reads YSLEER. Written as DNA, the CDR3 is TGCGCCAGCAGCCAAGACGGCCGCACTGAAGCTTTCTTT. This codes for CASSQDGRTEAFF.